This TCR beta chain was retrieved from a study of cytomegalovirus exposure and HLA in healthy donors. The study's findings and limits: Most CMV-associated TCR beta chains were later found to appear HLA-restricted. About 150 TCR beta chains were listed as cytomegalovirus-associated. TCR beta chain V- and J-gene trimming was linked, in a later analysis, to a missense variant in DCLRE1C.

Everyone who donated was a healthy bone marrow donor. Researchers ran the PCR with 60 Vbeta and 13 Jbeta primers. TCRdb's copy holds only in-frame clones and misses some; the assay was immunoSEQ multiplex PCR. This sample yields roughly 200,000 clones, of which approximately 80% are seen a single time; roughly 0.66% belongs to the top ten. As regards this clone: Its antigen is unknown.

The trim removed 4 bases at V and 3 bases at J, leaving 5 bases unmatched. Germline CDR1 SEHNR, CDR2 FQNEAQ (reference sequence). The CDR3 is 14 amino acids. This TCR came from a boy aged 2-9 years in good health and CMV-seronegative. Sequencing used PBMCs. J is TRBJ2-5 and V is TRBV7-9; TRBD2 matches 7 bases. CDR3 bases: TGTGCCAGCAGCTCAGCGGGACTTAAAGAGACCCAGTACTTC. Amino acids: CASSSAGLKETQYF.